This T cell receptor (beta chain) derives from a study of OX40 agonist ivuxolimab in advanced cancers. As for the study in general: Dose-escalation patients suffered from hepatocellular carcinoma, melanoma, renal cell or head and neck cancer.

Exclusion of a patient followed from autoimmune disease history or systemic immunosuppression. TCRdb's table, derived via immunoSEQ multiplex PCR, lists solely in-frame clones and lacks some. The table records under 85,000 clones, approximately 89% of them present only once. Germline V CDR1 and CDR2: MNHEY, SMNVEV (reference sequence). Trimming removed 3 bases from V and 3 bases from J; junction bases left unmatched: 9. This CDR3 is built from 16 residues. The sequencing here drew on CD4+ or CD8+ T cells sorted from blood, taken in a trial of the OX40 agonist ivuxolimab. V and J are TRBV27 and TRBJ1-2; 8 bases line up with TRBD1. The TCR sequence derives from an adult with an advanced solid tumor such as melanoma, head and neck, liver or kidney cancer. The CDR3 DNA reads TGTGCCAGCAGTTTTTCCAGGGGGCTCCCCGACTATGGCTACACCTTC. Translation gives CASSFSRGLPDYGYTF.